These 20 T cell receptor beta chains originate from one sample sequenced in a study of blood T cell repertoires in COVID-19. Produced via immunoSEQ multiplex PCR; TCRdb's table is partial and in-frame only. This sample has more than 400,000 clones, with roughly 87% found just once. The specimen was PBMCs or T cells enriched from blood (not recorded which). These TCRs come from a woman younger than 35 who had recovered from COVID-19.

V and J are TRBV30 and TRBJ1-6, with D tentatively TRBD1 (5 bases). CDR1 is GTSNPN, CDR2 SVGIG, per germline (reference sequence). The V gene lost 3 bases and the J gene lost 10 bases, with 19 bases spanning the gap. The CDR3 contains 15 residues. CDR3 amino acids: CAWRDGTLLRSPLHF. The CDR3 DNA follows: TGTGCCTGGAGGGACGGGACTCTACTACGATCACCCCTCCACTTT.

The rearrangement uses TRBV12-3 or TRBV12-4 and TRBJ1-1; 11 positions match TRBD1. V was clipped by 4 bases and J by 5 bases; unmatched bases: 0. The CDR3 runs to 13 residues. The chain's CDR3 is CASSWDRGTEAFF. The CDR3 region has the DNA TGTGCCAGCAGTTGGGACAGGGGGACTGAAGCTTTCTTT.

The rearrangement uses TRBV5-1 and TRBJ2-3, with 8 bases matching TRBD2. V lost 4 bases, J lost 3 bases, and 7 bases stayed unmatched. From germline, CDR1 is SGHRS and CDR2 YFSETQ. The CDR3 sequence is 15 residues long. CDR3: CASSRVGGATDTQYF. In DNA form, the CDR3 reads TGCGCCAGCAGCCGCGTCGGGGGGGCGACAGATACGCAGTATTTT.

The J gene is TRBJ2-1, the V gene TRBV10-1, with D perhaps matching TRBD2 (7 bases). The CDR3 spans 16 residues. CDR1 and CDR2 from the germline V gene are WNHNN and SYGVQD (reference sequence). V was cut by 3 bases and J by 2 bases, with 14 bases left in between. The CDR3: CASSELAGAPYNEQFF. The CDR3 DNA is TGCGCCAGCAGTGAATTGGCGGGGGCGCCCTACAATGAGCAGTTCTTC.

As for this clone: The sample carries other DNA sequences with the same CDR3. J is TRBJ1-1 and V is TRBV5-1; no clear D. Germline values: CDR1 SGHRS, CDR2 YFSETQ. V lost 2 bases and J 4 bases, leaving 6 bases between the germline ends. The CDR3 extends over 12 amino acids. The DNA for the CDR3 is TGCGCCAGCAGCTTCGGTGGCACTGAAGCTTTCTTT. The encoded protein is CASSFGGTEAFF.

There are a few counts of this clone. The sample holds other DNA sequences that translate to the same CDR3. The V call is TRBV7-8, the J call TRBJ1-2, with D tentatively TRBD1 (6 bases). The CDR3 loop spans 14 amino acids. Germline V gene data show CDR1 as SGHVS and CDR2 as FQNEAQ. The V gene lost 5 bases and the J gene lost 2 bases, with 12 bases spanning the gap. Here the CDR3 DNA reads TGTGCCAGCAGCCCGGGGGGGGCCAACTATGGCTACACCTTC. Translation: CASSPGGANYGYTF.

J is TRBJ1-1 and V is TRBV29-1; 7 positions agree with TRBD1. J was trimmed by 3 bases and V by 6 bases; bases with no gene match: 7. The CDR3 runs 13 residues. The V gene's germline CDR1 is SQVTM and CDR2 ANQGSEA. As DNA, the CDR3 is TGCAGCGTCCAGGGTCAGGGGGACACTGAAGCTTTCTTT. Translation: CSVQGQGDTEAFF. Using reference TRBV29-1 and TRBJ1-1 for the parts outside the CDR3, the full variable domain is SAVISQKPSRDICQRGTSLTIQCQVDSQVTMMFWYRQQPGQSLTLIATANQGSEATYESGFVIDKFPISRPNLTFSTLTVSNMSPEDSSIYLCSVQGQGDTEAFFGQGTRLTVV.

A note on this clone: Other DNA variants within this sample encode the same CDR3. This chain joins TRBV30 and TRBJ2-7; 10 nucleotides match TRBD2. This CDR3 has 12 amino acids. In germline, CDR1 is GTSNPN, CDR2 SVGIG (reference sequence). The V gene end was trimmed by 4 bases and the J gene end by 6 bases; junction bases not matched to a gene: 3. CDR3 DNA sequence: TGTGCCTGGACTAGCGGGGGCGGCGAGCAGTACTTC. Protein sequence: CAWTSGGGEQYF.

The rearrangement links TRBV7-2 to TRBJ1-5; D remains ambiguous. With 3 bases removed from V and 0 bases from J, the gap between germline ends came to 15 bases. Germline V gives CDR1 SGHTA, CDR2 FQGNSA. The CDR3 loop spans 17 amino acids. Written as DNA, the CDR3 is TGTGCCAGCAGCTTTCGGAGCGTATCTGATAGCAATCAGCCCCAGCATTTT. Encoded protein: CASSFRSVSDSNQPQHF.

The table lists this clone with a few counts. The V call is TRBV7-2, the J call TRBJ2-7; D might be TRBD1 (6 bases). The CDR3 is made up of 14 amino acids. Germline CDR1 and CDR2: SGHTA and FQGNSA. V lost 1 base and J 5 bases, leaving 12 bases between the germline ends. The CDR3, as DNA: TGTGCCAGCAGCTTAGGTCACAGGGTTGACGAGCAGTACTTC. This codes for CASSLGHRVDEQYF.

The chain recombines TRBV5-1 with TRBJ1-1, with D tentatively TRBD1 (6 bases). The CDR3 totals 18 residues. The V and J ends lost 1 base and 0 bases respectively, with 19 bases between them. Germline lookup yields CDR1 SGHRS and CDR2 YFSETQ. CDR3 DNA sequence: TGCGCCAGCAGCTTGAAAGCGTCGGGACAACCGATGAACACTGAAGCTTTCTTT. It encodes CASSLKASGQPMNTEAFF.

J is TRBJ1-4 and V is TRBV6-8; TRBD1 agrees at 9 bases. With V trimmed by 0 bases and J by 2 bases, 7 bases remained unmatched. This CDR3 comprises 18 residues. Germline V lookup: CDR1 MNHGY, CDR2 SAAAGT. This CDR3 is CASSYSTGGVRTNEKLFF. Written as DNA, the CDR3 is TGTGCCAGCAGTTACTCGACAGGGGGAGTAAGGACTAATGAAAAACTGTTTTTT.

Only a few counts were recorded for this clone. The chain combines TRBV5-1 with TRBJ1-1; TRBD1 matches 7 bases. This CDR3 is built from 14 residues. V lost 4 bases, J lost 3 bases, and 6 bases stayed unmatched. Germline V CDR1 and CDR2: SGHRS, YFSETQ. CDR3 coding DNA: TGCGCCAGCAGCACAGCCACAGGGGACACTGAAGCTTTCTTT. Protein product: CASSTATGDTEAFF.

The chain carries TRBV7-2 and TRBJ1-1; D not certain. This CDR3 is built from 14 residues. Germline CDR1 and CDR2: SGHTA and FQGNSA. Trimming took off 5 bases at V and 0 bases at J, with 10 bases between the two ends. The CDR3 region is CASSLTSMNTEAFF. The CDR3 coding sequence is TGTGCCAGCAGCCTCACCAGTATGAACACTGAAGCTTTCTTT.

This clone was picked up one time. The chain has TRBV5-1 and TRBJ2-7, with unresolved D. Germline V lookup: CDR1 SGHRS, CDR2 YFSETQ. Trimming cost V 4 bases and J 4 bases, with 15 bases left between them. The CDR3 has 14 amino acids. The DNA of the CDR3 is TGCGCCAGCAGCCTCAGCCAGGTCGGATACGAGCAGTACTTC. Its translation is CASSLSQVGYEQYF.

Comment on this clone: Other DNA sequences in the same sample also yield this CDR3. This sequence joins TRBV5-4 and TRBJ2-3, with D tentatively TRBD1 (6 bases). The V and J ends lost 0 bases and 0 bases respectively, with 8 bases between them. The CDR3 runs 15 residues. Germline CDR1 reads SGHNT; CDR2 reads YYREEE (reference sequence). The CDR3 region has the DNA TGTGCCAGCAGCTTGGGTCAGGGGAGCACAGATACGCAGTATTTT. Protein: CASSLGQGSTDTQYF. The variable domain in full, completed from reference TRBV5-4 and TRBJ2-3, reads ETGVTQSPTHLIKTRGQQVTLRCSSQSGHNTVSWYQQALGQGPQFIFQYYREEENGRGNFPPRFSGLQFPNYSSELNVNALELDDSALYLCASSLGQGSTDTQYFGPGTRLTVL.

This clone appeared a single time. The chain joins TRBV5-1 to TRBJ1-3, with TRBD1 identical over 7 bases. The CDR3 spans 14 residues. CDR1 and CDR2 from the germline V gene are SGHRS and YFSETQ. V dropped 4 bases and J dropped 4; count of bases not matched to a gene: 5. The CDR3 spells CASSLRDRGNTIYF. CDR3 coding DNA: TGCGCCAGCAGCCTCCGGGACAGAGGAAACACCATATATTTT.

As regards this clone: Additional DNA sequences in this sample encode the identical CDR3. The gene calls are TRBV28 and TRBJ1-1; TRBD1 matches at 10 bases. This CDR3 has 12 residues. J gave up 10 bases and V 2 bases, and 1 base lay outside the gene matches. CDR1 is MDHEN and CDR2 is SYDVKM in the germline V gene. The CDR3 DNA reads TGTGCCAGCAGTTTACGGACAGGGGGAGCTTTCTTT. Translated: CASSLRTGGAFF. Combining the CDR3 with reference TRBV28 and TRBJ1-1 gives the whole variable domain DVKVTQSSRYLVKRTGEKVFLECVQDMDHENMFWYRQDPGLGLRLIYFSYDVKMKEKGDIPEGYSVSREKKERFSLILESASTNQTSMYLCASSLRTGGAFFGQGTRLTVV.

V is TRBV6-5 and J is TRBJ1-5; 9 bases agree with TRBD1. J gave up 3 bases and V 6 bases, and 6 bases lay outside the gene matches. In germline, CDR1 is MNHEY, CDR2 SVGAGI. There are 15 residues in the CDR3. The CDR3 region is CASRPGTGLNQPQHF. The CDR3 DNA reads TGTGCCAGCAGACCCGGGACAGGGCTCAATCAGCCCCAGCATTTT.

The rearrangement links TRBV5-1 to TRBJ2-7; perhaps TRBD2 as D (5 bases). The germline gives CDR1 SGHRS, CDR2 YFSETQ. V shed 0 bases and J shed 4 bases, with 11 bases lying between them. This CDR3 comprises 14 residues. The CDR3 DNA reads as TGCGCCAGCAGCTTGGGGGCGGGCTTATACGAGCAGTACTTC. Its protein product is CASSLGAGLYEQYF.